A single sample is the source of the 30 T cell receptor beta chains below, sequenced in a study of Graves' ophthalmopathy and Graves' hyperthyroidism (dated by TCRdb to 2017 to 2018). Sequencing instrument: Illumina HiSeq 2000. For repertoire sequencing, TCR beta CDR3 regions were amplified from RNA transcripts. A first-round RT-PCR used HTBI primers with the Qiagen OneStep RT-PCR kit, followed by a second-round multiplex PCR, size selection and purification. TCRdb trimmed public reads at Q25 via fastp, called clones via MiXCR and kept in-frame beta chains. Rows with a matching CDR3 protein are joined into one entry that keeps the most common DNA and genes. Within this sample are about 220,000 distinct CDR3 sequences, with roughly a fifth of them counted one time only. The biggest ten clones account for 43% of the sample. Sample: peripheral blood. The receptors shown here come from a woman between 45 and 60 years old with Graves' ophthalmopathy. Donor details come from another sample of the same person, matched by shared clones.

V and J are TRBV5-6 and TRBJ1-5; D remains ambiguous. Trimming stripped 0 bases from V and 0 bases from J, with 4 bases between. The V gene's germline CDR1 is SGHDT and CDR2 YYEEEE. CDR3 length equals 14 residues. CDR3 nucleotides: TGTGCCAGCAGCTTGGGGGTTAGCAATCAGCCCCAGCATTTT. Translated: CASSLGVSNQPQHF.

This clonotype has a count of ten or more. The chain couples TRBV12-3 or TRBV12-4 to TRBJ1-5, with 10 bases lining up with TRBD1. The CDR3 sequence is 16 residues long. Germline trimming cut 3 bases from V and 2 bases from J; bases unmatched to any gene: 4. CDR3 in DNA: TGTGCCAGCAGTTTGGGACAGGGGTTGCGCAATCAGCCCCAGCATTTT. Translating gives CASSLGQGLRNQPQHF.

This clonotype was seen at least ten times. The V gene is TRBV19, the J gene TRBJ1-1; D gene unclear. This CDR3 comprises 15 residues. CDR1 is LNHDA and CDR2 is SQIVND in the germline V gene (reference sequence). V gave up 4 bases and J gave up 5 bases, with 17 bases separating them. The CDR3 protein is CASSRRTSVGTEAFF. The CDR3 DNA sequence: TGTGCCAGTAGTAGACGGACGAGCGTGGGGACTGAAGCTTTCTTT. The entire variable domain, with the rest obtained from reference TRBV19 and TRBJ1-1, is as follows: DGGITQSPKYLFRKEGQNVTLSCEQNLNHDAMYWYRQDPGQGLRLIYYSQIVNDFQKGDIAEGYSVSREKKESFPLTVTSAQKNPTAFYLCASSRRTSVGTEAFFGQGTRLTVV.

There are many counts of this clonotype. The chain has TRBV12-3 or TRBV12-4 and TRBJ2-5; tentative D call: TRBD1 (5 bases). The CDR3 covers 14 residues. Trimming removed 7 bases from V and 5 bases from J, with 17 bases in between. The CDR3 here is CASNRNRDLETQYF. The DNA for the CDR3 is TGTGCCAGCAACAGGAACAGAGATCTGGAGACCCAGTACTTC.

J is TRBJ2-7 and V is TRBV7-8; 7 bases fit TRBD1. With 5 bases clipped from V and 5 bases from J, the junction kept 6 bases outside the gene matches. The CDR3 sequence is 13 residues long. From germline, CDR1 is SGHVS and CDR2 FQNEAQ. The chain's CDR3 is CASSRDRVNEQYF. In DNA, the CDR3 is TGTGCCAGCAGCCGCGACAGGGTAAACGAGCAGTACTTC.

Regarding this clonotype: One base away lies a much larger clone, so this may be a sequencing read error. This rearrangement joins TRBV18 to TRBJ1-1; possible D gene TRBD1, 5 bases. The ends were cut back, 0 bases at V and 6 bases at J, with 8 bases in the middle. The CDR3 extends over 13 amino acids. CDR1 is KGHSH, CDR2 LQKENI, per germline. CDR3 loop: CASSPPGQSEAFF. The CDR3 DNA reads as TGTGCCAGCTCACCACCGGGGCAATCTGAAGCTTTCTTT.

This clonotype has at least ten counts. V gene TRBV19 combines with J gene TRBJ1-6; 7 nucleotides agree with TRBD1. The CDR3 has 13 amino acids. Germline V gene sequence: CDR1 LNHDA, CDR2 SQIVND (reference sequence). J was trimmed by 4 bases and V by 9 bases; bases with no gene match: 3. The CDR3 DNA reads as TGTGCCAGCTGGGACAGTTATAATTCACCCCTCCACTTT. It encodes CASWDSYNSPLHF.

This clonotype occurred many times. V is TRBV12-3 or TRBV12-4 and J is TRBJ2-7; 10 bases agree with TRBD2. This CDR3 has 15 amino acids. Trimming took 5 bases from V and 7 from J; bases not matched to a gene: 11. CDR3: CASSHSAGGPGEQYF. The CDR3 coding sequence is TGTGCCAGCAGTCATTCAGCGGGAGGGCCAGGAGAGCAGTACTTC.

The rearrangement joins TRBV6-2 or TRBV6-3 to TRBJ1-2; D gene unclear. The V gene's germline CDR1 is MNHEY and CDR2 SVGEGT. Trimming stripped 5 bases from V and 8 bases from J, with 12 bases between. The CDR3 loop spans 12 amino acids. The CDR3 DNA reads TGTGCCAGCAGTAAAGATGGGCGCGGCTACACCTTC. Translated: CASSKDGRGYTF.

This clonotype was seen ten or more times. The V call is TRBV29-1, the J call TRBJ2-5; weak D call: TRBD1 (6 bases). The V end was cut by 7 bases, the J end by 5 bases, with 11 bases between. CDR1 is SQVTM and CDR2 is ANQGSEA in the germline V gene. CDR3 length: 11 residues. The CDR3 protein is CSAQRGETQYF. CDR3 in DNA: TGCAGCGCCCAAAGGGGGGAGACCCAGTACTTC.

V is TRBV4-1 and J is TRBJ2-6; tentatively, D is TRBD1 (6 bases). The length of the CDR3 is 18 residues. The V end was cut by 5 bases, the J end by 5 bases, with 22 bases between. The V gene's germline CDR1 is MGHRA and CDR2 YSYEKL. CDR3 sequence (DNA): TGCGCCAGCAGCAGATCGGAGCAGGGGAATTCTTGGGCCAACGTCCTGACTTTC. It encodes CASSRSEQGNSWANVLTF.

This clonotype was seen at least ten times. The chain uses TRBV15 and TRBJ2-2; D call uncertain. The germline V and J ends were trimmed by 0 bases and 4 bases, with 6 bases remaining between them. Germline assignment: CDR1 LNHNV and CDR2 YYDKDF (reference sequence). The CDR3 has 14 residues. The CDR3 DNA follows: TGTGCCACCAGCAGAGATTTTGGCACCGGGGAGCTGTTTTTT. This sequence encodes CATSRDFGTGELFF.

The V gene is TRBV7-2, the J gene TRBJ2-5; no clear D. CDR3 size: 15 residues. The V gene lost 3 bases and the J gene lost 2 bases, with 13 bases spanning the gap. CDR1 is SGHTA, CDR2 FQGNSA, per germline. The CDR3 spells CASSLNSRRQETQYF. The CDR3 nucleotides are TGTGCCAGCAGCTTGAACAGTCGACGTCAAGAGACCCAGTACTTC. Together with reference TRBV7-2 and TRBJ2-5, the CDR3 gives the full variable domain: GAGVSQSPSNKVTEKGKDVELRCDPISGHTALYWYRQSLGQGLEFLIYFQGNSAPDKSGLPSDRFSAERTGGSVSTLTIQRTQQEDSAVYLCASSLNSRRQETQYFGPGTRLLVL.

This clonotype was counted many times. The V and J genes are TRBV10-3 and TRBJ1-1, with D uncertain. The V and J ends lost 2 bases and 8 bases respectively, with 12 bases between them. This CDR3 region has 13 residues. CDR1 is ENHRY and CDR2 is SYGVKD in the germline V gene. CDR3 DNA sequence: TGTGCCATCAGTGAGGGGGTGGTTGGAGAAGCTTTCTTT. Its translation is CAISEGVVGEAFF.

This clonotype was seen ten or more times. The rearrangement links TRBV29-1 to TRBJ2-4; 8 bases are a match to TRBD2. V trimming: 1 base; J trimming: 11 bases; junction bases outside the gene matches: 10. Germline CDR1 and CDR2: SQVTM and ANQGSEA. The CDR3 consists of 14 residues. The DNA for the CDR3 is TGCAGCGTTGAAGGCGGGAGGCCGGGTTATGTTCAGTACTTC. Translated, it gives CSVEGGRPGYVQYF.

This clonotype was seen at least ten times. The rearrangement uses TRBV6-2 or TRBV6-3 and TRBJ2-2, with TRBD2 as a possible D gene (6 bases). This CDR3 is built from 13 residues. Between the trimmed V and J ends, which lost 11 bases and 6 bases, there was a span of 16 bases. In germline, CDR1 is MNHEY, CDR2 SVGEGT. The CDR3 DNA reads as TGTGCCGTAGGCCGTGGAGGGCCCGGGGAGCTGTTTTTT. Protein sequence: CAVGRGGPGELFF.

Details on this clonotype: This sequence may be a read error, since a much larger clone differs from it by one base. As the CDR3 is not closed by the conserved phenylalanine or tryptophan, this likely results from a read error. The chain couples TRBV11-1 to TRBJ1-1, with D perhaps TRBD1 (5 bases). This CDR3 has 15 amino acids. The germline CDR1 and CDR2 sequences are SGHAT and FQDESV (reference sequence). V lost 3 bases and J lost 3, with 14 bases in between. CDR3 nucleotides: TGTGCCAGCAGCTTTGAGAAGGGGAGGGACACTGAAGCTTTCCTT. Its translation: CASSFEKGRDTEAFL.

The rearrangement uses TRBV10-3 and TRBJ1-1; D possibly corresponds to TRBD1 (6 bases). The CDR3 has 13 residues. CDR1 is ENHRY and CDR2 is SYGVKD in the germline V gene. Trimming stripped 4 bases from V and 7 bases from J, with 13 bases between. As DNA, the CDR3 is TGTGCCATCAGTGGCAATACAGGGAGTGAAGCTTTCTTT. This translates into CAISGNTGSEAFF.

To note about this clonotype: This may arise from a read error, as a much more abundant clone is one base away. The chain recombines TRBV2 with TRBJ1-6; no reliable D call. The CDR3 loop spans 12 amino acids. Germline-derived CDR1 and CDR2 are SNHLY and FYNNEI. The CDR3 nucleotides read TGTGCCTGCAGTGAACCACCCTCACCCCTCCACTTT. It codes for CACSEPPSPLHF.

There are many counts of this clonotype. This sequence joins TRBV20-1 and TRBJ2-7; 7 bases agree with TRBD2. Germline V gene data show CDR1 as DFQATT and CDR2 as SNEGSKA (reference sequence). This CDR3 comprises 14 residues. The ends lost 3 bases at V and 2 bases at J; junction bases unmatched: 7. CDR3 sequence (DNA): TGCAGTGCTAGCAACTACCGGGGGGCCTACGAGCAGTACTTC. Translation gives CSASNYRGAYEQYF.

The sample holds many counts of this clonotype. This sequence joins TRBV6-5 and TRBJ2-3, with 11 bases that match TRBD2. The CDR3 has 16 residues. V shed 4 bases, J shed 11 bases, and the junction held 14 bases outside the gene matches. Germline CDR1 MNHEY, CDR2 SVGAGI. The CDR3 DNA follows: TGTGCCAGCAGTTTTCGGATTCTAGCGGGAGGATCAGTGCAGTATTTT. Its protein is CASSFRILAGGSVQYF.

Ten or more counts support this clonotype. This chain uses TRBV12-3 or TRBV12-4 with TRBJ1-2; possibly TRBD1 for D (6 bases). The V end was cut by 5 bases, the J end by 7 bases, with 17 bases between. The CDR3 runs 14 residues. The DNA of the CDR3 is TGTGCCAGCAGTCAAAATACAGGGAATTCTGGCTACACCTTC. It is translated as CASSQNTGNSGYTF.

CDR3 in amino acids: CSARGQYSNNYGYTF. The CDR3, as DNA: TGCAGTGCTAGAGGACAGTATTCTAATAACTATGGCTACACCTTC. The chain recombines TRBV20-1 with TRBJ1-2; TRBD1 might be the D (5 bases). The CDR3 consists of 15 residues. V lost 1 base, J lost 1 base, and 13 bases lay in between. CDR1 is DFQATT and CDR2 is SNEGSKA in the germline V gene (reference sequence).

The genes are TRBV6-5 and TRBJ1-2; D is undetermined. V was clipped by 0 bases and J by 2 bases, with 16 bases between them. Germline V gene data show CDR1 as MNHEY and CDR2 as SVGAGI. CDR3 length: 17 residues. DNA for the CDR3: TGTGCCAGCAGTTACTCGAAGACTAAAGGCACCAACTATGGCTACACCTTC. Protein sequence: CASSYSKTKGTNYGYTF.

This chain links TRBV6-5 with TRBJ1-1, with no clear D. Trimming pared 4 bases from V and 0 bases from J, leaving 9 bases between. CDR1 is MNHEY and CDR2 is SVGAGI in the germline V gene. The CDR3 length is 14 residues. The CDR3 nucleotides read TGTGCCAGCAGTTCCAGGTTGATGAACACTGAAGCTTTCTTT. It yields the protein CASSSRLMNTEAFF.

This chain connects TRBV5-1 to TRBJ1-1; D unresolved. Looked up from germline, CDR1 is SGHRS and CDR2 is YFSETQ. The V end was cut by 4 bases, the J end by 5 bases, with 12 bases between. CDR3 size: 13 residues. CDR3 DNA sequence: TGCGCCAGCAGCCCTGAAGGCCCGACTGAAGCTTTCTTT. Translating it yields CASSPEGPTEAFF. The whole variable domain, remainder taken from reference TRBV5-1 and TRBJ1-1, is KAGVTQTPRYLIKTRGQQVTLSCSPISGHRSVSWYQQTPGQGLQFLFEYFSETQRNKGNFPGRFSGRQFSNSRSEMNVSTLELGDSALYLCASSPEGPTEAFFGQGTRLTVV.

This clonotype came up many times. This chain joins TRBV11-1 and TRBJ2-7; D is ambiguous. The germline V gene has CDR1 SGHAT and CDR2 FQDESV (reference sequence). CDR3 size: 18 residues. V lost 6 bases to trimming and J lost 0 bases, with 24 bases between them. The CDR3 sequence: CASSPRGPGTSSSYEQYF. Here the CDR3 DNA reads TGTGCCAGCAGTCCAAGAGGCCCTGGCACCTCCTCCTCCTACGAGCAGTACTTC.

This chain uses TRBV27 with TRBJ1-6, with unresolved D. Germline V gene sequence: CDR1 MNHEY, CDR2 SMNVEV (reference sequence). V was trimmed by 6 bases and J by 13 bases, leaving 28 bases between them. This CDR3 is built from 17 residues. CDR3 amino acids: CASSKDLYVDLLWPLHF. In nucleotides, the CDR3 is TGTGCCAGCAGCAAAGATTTATACGTAGATTTGTTATGGCCCCTCCACTTT.

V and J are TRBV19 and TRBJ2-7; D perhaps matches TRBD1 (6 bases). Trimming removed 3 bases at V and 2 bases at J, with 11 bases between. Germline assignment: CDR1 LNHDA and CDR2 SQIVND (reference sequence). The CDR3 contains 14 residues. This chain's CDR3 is CASSIRDTAYEQYF. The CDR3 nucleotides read TGTGCCAGTAGTATCCGGGACACCGCCTACGAGCAGTACTTC.

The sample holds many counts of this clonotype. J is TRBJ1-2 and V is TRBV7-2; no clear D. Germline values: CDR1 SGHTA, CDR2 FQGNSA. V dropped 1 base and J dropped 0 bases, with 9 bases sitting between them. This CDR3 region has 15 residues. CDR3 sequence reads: CASSLVPRSNYGYTF. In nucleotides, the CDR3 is TGTGCCAGCAGCTTAGTTCCCCGTTCTAACTATGGCTACACCTTC.